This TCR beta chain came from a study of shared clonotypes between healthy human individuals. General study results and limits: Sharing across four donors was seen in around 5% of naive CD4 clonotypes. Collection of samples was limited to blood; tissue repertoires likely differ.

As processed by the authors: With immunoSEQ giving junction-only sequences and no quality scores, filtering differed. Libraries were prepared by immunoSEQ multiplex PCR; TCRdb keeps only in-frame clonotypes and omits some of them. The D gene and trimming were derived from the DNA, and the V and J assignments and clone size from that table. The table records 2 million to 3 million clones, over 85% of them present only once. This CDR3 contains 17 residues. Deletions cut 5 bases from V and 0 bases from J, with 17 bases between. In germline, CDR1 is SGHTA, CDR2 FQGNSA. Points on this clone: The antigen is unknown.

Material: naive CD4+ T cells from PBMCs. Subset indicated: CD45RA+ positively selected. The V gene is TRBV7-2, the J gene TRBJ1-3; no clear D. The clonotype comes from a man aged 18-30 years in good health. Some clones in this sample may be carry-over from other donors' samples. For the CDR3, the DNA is TGTGCCAGCAGCCAATTTTCAGGAACGTACTCTGGAAACACCATATATTTT. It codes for CASSQFSGTYSGNTIYF.